A single sample gave rise to the 14 T cell receptor beta chains below, sequenced in a study of OX40 agonist ivuxolimab in advanced cancers. Repertoires were generated with immunoSEQ multiplex PCR, while TCRdb's copy carries only in-frame clones and drops some. The sample consists of over 20,000 clones, around 76% of them appearing once. Sequenced here: CD4+ or CD8+ T cells sorted from blood, sampled in a trial of the OX40 agonist ivuxolimab. These receptors originate from an adult with an advanced solid tumor such as melanoma, head and neck, liver or kidney cancer.

The V gene is TRBV4-2, the J gene TRBJ2-4; weak D call: TRBD2 (6 bases). Germline CDR1 and CDR2: LGHNA and YNFKEQ. The CDR3 length is 15 residues. Trimming left V 1 base short and J 4 bases short, with 11 bases between. The CDR3 coding sequence is TGTGCCAGCAGCCAAGTGAAAGCGGGTAAAAACATTCAGTACTTC. This encodes CASSQVKAGKNIQYF.

This chain joins TRBV19 and TRBJ1-1; weak D call: TRBD1 (6 bases). The CDR3 totals 14 residues. V dropped 2 bases and J dropped 7 bases, with 14 bases sitting between them. Per germline, CDR1 LNHDA and CDR2 SQIVND (reference sequence). CDR3 coding DNA: TGTGCCAGTAGTATAACAGGGTCCCGGGGTGAAGCTTTCTTT. Protein sequence: CASSITGSRGEAFF.

This clone was counted only a few times. The rearrangement joins TRBV5-1 to TRBJ2-3; D tentatively reads TRBD1 or TRBD2 (5 bases each). The CDR3 spans 16 residues. V was cut by 1 base and J by 2 bases, with 14 bases left in between. The V gene's germline CDR1 is SGHRS and CDR2 YFSETQ. CDR3 DNA sequence: TGCGCCAGCAGCTTGAAAGGGGACGTCTACACAGATACGCAGTATTTT. Its translation: CASSLKGDVYTDTQYF.

The V call is TRBV6-6, the J call TRBJ1-2; 9 bases line up with TRBD1. This CDR3 contains 14 residues. The trim removed 6 bases at V and 5 bases at J, leaving 7 bases unmatched. CDR1 and CDR2 (germline): MNHNY, SVGAGI (reference sequence). The chain's CDR3 is CASSRTGASYGYTF. The CDR3 DNA follows: TGTGCCAGCAGCCGGACAGGGGCCTCATATGGCTACACCTTC.

The chain links TRBV7-9 to TRBJ1-4, with D maybe TRBD1 (6 bases). The CDR3 is 15 amino acids. The germline V gene has CDR1 SEHNR and CDR2 FQNEAQ (reference sequence). V was cut by 5 bases and J by 2 bases, with 12 bases left in between. CDR3 protein: CASSPRGPTNEKLFF. The CDR3 DNA sequence: TGTGCCAGCAGCCCGCGGGGGCCCACTAATGAAAAACTGTTTTTT.

This clone was observed a handful of times. The V and J genes are TRBV6-6 and TRBJ1-1, with D unclear. This CDR3 comprises 13 residues. The V gene's germline CDR1 is MNHNY and CDR2 SVGAGI (reference sequence). The V gene lost 4 bases and the J gene lost 2 bases, with 8 bases spanning the gap. CDR3 nucleotide sequence: TGTGCCAGCAGTTTTAGCGGAAACACTGAAGCTTTCTTT. It encodes CASSFSGNTEAFF.

The chain recombines TRBV6-4 with TRBJ2-3; D is unresolved. Germline CDR1 and CDR2: MRHNA and SNTAGT. V was clipped by 7 bases and J by 0 bases, with 11 bases between them. CDR3 size: 14 residues. The CDR3 coding sequence is TGTGCCAGCAAGCCAACATCTAGCACAGATACGCAGTATTTT. This encodes CASKPTSSTDTQYF.

CDR3 bases: TGTGCCTGGTCATTAGGAGGAGAGCAGTACTTC. Its protein product is CAWSLGGEQYF. The V call is TRBV30, the J call TRBJ2-7; a weak D match, TRBD2 (5 bases). Germline lookup yields CDR1 GTSNPN and CDR2 SVGIG (reference sequence). The CDR3 contains 11 residues. With 5 bases removed from V and 7 bases from J, the gap between germline ends came to 12 bases.

The rearrangement links TRBV19 to TRBJ2-7, with 8 positions matching TRBD1. V shed 5 bases, J shed 2 bases, and the junction held 2 bases outside the gene matches. From germline, CDR1 is LNHDA and CDR2 SQIVND (reference sequence). The CDR3 totals 13 residues. The CDR3 DNA reads as TGTGCCAGTAGTCGGGACAGGACCTACGAGCAGTACTTC. Its protein product is CASSRDRTYEQYF. The full variable domain, completed using reference TRBV19 and TRBJ2-7, is DGGITQSPKYLFRKEGQNVTLSCEQNLNHDAMYWYRQDPGQGLRLIYYSQIVNDFQKGDIAEGYSVSREKKESFPLTVTSAQKNPTAFYLCASSRDRTYEQYFGPGTRLTVT.

The chain links TRBV19 to TRBJ1-2; no clear D gene. This CDR3 contains 16 residues. The germline CDR1 and CDR2 sequences are LNHDA and SQIVND (reference sequence). V was shortened by 2 bases and J by 8 bases, with 21 bases between the two germline ends. The CDR3 protein is CASSISEGLIHGGYTF. CDR3 bases: TGTGCCAGTAGTATAAGCGAAGGCTTGATCCACGGAGGCTACACCTTC.

This chain connects TRBV14 to TRBJ2-7, with TRBD1 identical over 10 bases. Germline values: CDR1 SGHDN, CDR2 FVKESK. The CDR3 runs to 15 residues. V gave up 3 bases and J gave up 3 bases; unmatched junction bases: 5. The CDR3 protein is CASSQDRGGSYEQYF. For the CDR3, the DNA is TGTGCCAGCAGCCAGGACAGGGGGGGGAGCTACGAGCAGTACTTC. Full variable domain (rest looked up from reference TRBV14 and TRBJ2-7): EAGVTQFPSHSVIEKGQTVTLRCDPISGHDNLYWYRRVMGKEIKFLLHFVKESKQDESGMPNNRFLAERTGGTYSTLKVQPAELEDSGVYFCASSQDRGGSYEQYFGPGTRLTVT.

This clone showed up just a few times. The rearrangement uses TRBV7-9 and TRBJ2-5; D call uncertain. CDR3 length: 15 residues. Trimming shortened V by 5 bases and J by 1 base, and 14 bases separated the two germline ends. Germline V gene data show CDR1 as SEHNR and CDR2 as FQNEAQ (reference sequence). The CDR3 DNA reads TGTGCCAGCAGCATCTGGACGGCGATCCAAGAGACCCAGTACTTC. It yields the protein CASSIWTAIQETQYF.

This clone is a singleton in its sample. The chain joins TRBV28 to TRBJ2-3; the D gene could be TRBD1 or TRBD2 (6 bases each). Trimming left V 4 bases short and J 9 bases short, with 23 bases between. This CDR3 spans 16 amino acids. Germline CDR1 reads MDHEN; CDR2 reads SYDVKM. The CDR3 spells CASSSGGGAGPSTQYF. In DNA form, the CDR3 reads TGTGCCAGCAGTTCCGGGGGCGGGGCGGGCCCCTCAACGCAGTATTTT. The entire variable domain, with the rest obtained from reference TRBV28 and TRBJ2-3, is as follows: DVKVTQSSRYLVKRTGEKVFLECVQDMDHENMFWYRQDPGLGLRLIYFSYDVKMKEKGDIPEGYSVSREKKERFSLILESASTNQTSMYLCASSSGGGAGPSTQYFGPGTRLTVL.

J is TRBJ2-5 and V is TRBV6-5; D uncertain. From germline, CDR1 is MNHEY and CDR2 SVGAGI. Between the trimmed V and J ends, which lost 8 bases and 1 base, there was a span of 11 bases. This CDR3 is 13 amino acids long. The CDR3: CASSGWPQETQYF. CDR3 in DNA: TGTGCCAGCTCTGGATGGCCCCAAGAGACCCAGTACTTC.